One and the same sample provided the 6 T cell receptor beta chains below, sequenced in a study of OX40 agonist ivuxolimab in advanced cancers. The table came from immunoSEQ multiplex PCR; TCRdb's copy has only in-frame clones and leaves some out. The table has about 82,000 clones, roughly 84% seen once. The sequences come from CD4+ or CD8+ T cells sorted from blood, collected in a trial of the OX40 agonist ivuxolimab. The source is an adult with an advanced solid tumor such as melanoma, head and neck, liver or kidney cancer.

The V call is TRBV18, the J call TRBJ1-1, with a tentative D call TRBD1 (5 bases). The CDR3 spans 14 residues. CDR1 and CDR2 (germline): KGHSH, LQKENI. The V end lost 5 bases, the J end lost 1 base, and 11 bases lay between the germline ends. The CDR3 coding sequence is TGTGCCAGCTCATCACAGGCTGAGAACACTGAAGCTTTCTTT. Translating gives CASSSQAENTEAFF.

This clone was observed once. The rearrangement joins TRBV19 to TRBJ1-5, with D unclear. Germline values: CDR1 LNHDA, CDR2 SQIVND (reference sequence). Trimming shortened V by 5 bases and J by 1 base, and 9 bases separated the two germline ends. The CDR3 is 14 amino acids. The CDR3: CASSAILSNQPQHF. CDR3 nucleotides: TGTGCCAGTAGTGCCATTTTAAGCAATCAGCCCCAGCATTTT.

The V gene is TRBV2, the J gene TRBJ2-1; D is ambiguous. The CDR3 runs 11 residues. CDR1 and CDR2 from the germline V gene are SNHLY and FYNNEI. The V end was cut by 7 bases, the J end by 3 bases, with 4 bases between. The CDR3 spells CASTGYNEQFF. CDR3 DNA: TGTGCCAGCACGGGCTACAATGAGCAGTTCTTC.

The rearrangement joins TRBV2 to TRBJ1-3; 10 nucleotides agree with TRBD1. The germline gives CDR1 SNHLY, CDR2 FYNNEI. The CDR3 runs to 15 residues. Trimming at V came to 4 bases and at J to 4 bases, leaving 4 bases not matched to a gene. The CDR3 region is CASSGGTGVGNTIYF. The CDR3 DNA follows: TGTGCCAGCAGTGGGGGGACAGGGGTCGGAAACACCATATATTTT.

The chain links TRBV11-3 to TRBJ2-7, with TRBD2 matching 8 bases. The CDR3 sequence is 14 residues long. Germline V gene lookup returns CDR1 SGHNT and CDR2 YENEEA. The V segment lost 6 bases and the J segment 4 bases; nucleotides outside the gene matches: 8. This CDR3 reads CASSPGGGHYEQYF. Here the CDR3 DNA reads TGTGCCAGCAGTCCCGGCGGGGGGCATTACGAGCAGTACTTC.

CDR3 sequence (DNA): TGTGCCAGCAGTTCACGGTTGGACTATGGCTACACCTTC. Residues: CASSSRLDYGYTF. The chain joins TRBV27 to TRBJ1-2; D gene ambiguous. Between the trimmed V and J ends, which lost 4 bases and 3 bases, there was a span of 9 bases. The CDR3 runs to 13 residues. The germline CDR1 and CDR2 sequences are MNHEY and SMNVEV (reference sequence).